The 9 T cell receptor beta chains given below trace back to one sample, sequenced in a study of cytomegalovirus exposure and HLA in healthy donors. PCR employed 60 Vbeta and 13 Jbeta primers. Clones were sequenced by immunoSEQ multiplex PCR, and TCRdb holds only the in-frame ones, with some missing. The table lists about 150,000 clones, more than 60% of them singletons. Sequencing was done on a sample of PBMCs. All receptors come from a woman aged 30 to 39 in good health and CMV-seropositive.

The rearrangement uses TRBV5-1 and TRBJ2-2, with 7 bases fitting TRBD1. From germline, CDR1 is SGHRS and CDR2 YFSETQ. The CDR3 spans 15 residues. Unmatched junction bases numbered 6, after V lost 4 bases and J lost 3 bases. CDR3 sequence reads: CASSQDRADTGELFF. The DNA of the CDR3 is TGCGCCAGCAGCCAAGACAGGGCAGACACCGGGGAGCTGTTTTTT.

The chain employs TRBV18 and TRBJ1-2, with TRBD1 as a possible D gene (6 bases). The CDR3 totals 14 residues. V was clipped by 2 bases and J by 7 bases, with 14 bases between them. Germline values: CDR1 KGHSH, CDR2 LQKENI. CDR3 region: CASSPSEGVAGYTF. CDR3 bases: TGTGCCAGCTCACCATCCGAGGGGGTCGCTGGCTACACCTTC. The full variable domain, rest sourced from reference TRBV18 and TRBJ1-2, is NAGVMQNPRHLVRRRGQEARLRCSPMKGHSHVYWYRQLPEEGLKFMVYLQKENIIDESGMPKERFSAEFPKEGPSILRIQQVVRGDSAAYFCASSPSEGVAGYTFGSGTRLTVV.

This chain uses TRBV25-1 with TRBJ1-2, with 9 positions matching TRBD1. Germline assignment: CDR1 MGHDK and CDR2 SYGVNS. This CDR3 spans 11 amino acids. The J segment lost 6 bases and the V segment lost 10 bases, leaving 3 bases of the junction unmatched. The CDR3 sequence: CATGDRDGYTF. In nucleotides, the CDR3 is TGTGCCACGGGGGACAGGGATGGCTACACCTTC.

The chain joins TRBV19 to TRBJ1-1, with a tentative D call TRBD1 (6 bases). CDR1 LNHDA and CDR2 SQIVND come from the germline V gene (reference sequence). This CDR3 has 13 residues. Trimming took off 3 bases at V and 5 bases at J, with 10 bases between the two ends. In nucleotides, the CDR3 is TGTGCCAGTAGTATTGCAAGGGGGACTGAAGCTTTCTTT. It codes for CASSIARGTEAFF.

This clone was seen a handful of times. The chain carries TRBV11-3 and TRBJ1-3; 8 bases are shared with TRBD1. Germline CDR1 and CDR2: SGHNT and YENEEA. This CDR3 is built from 15 residues. Trimming at V came to 4 bases and at J to 2 bases, leaving 4 bases not matched to a gene. In DNA, the CDR3 is TGTGCCAGCAGCTCCCGGACAGGGACTGGAAACACCATATATTTT. It codes for CASSSRTGTGNTIYF.

The chain uses TRBV18 and TRBJ2-6, with 7 bases that match TRBD2. The length of the CDR3 is 17 residues. The V and J ends lost 3 bases and 0 bases, in that order; junction bases with no gene match: 5. Germline values: CDR1 KGHSH, CDR2 LQKENI. CDR3 in DNA: TGTGCCAGCTCACCTCCGACGGGGGGCTCTGGGGCCAACGTCCTGACTTTC. Encoded protein: CASSPPTGGSGANVLTF.

The chain combines TRBV28 with TRBJ2-2; TRBD2 agrees at 7 bases. Germline-derived CDR1 and CDR2 are MDHEN and SYDVKM. The CDR3 spans 19 residues. Trimming took 4 bases from V and 6 from J; bases not matched to a gene: 20. As DNA, the CDR3 is TGTGCCAGCAGTTCCCCCAGGATGAATGGCGGGAGTGTCCCCGGGGAGCTGTTTTTT. Translating it yields CASSSPRMNGGSVPGELFF.

This chain connects TRBV6-1 to TRBJ2-3; D perhaps matches TRBD2 (5 bases). V lost 1 base and J 5 bases, leaving 16 bases between the germline ends. Per germline, CDR1 MNHNS and CDR2 SASEGT. This CDR3 spans 16 amino acids. The CDR3 DNA reads TGTGCCAGCAGTGAAGATTGGGTAGCCGCGGGAGATACGCAGTATTTT. Encoded protein: CASSEDWVAAGDTQYF.

The table lists this clone with a few counts. The same CDR3 also results from other DNA sequences found in this sample. The chain has TRBV2 and TRBJ2-5; 8 bases match TRBD2. The V gene's germline CDR1 is SNHLY and CDR2 FYNNEI. Unmatched junction bases numbered 6, after V lost 2 bases and J lost 1 base. CDR3 size: 16 residues. The CDR3 here is CASSEKGLAFQETQYF. The CDR3 bases are TGTGCCAGCAGTGAAAAAGGACTAGCCTTCCAAGAGACCCAGTACTTC.